In its sample, the clone carrying this T cell receptor (beta chain) was seen many times. Its specificity is not known. This specimen belongs to a study of Graves' ophthalmopathy and Graves' hyperthyroidism. V lost 3 bases, J lost 2 bases, and 11 bases lay in between. Germline CDR1 and CDR2: SEHNR and FQNEAQ (reference sequence). CDR3 length: 14 amino acids. Findings of the study overall: Most thyroid-expanded clonotypes exceeding 0.001 frequency were also found in blood.

TCR beta CDR3 amplification used RNA transcripts. The workflow started with a first-round RT-PCR run with HTBI primers and then moved on to a second-round multiplex PCR. TCRdb re-called the multiplex PCR reads through MiXCR, storing one row per CDR3 protein. The repertoire consists of roughly 1.1 million distinct CDR3 sequences, with approximately 35% occurring once and the leading ten covering over 8.5%. As diagnostic evidence, clinical symptoms, serum thyroxine, TRAb, thyroid ultrasound and orbital computed tomography were relied upon. The source material was peripheral blood or thyroid tissue (not recorded which). The chain joins TRBV7-9 to TRBJ2-7, with D unresolved. This receptor was taken from an adult man with Graves' hyperthyroidism. The CDR3 DNA reads as TGTGCCAGCAGCTTGAACAGAGAAACCTACGAGCAGTACTTC. This sequence encodes CASSLNRETYEQYF.